These 7 T cell receptor beta chains share one sample of origin, sequenced in a study of cytomegalovirus exposure and HLA in healthy donors. TCRdb's table, derived via immunoSEQ multiplex PCR, lists solely in-frame clones and lacks some. The table shows about 120,000 clones, with approximately 90% occurring only once. The sequencing sample was made of PBMCs. The receptors were gathered from a young man in good health and CMV-seronegative.

V gene TRBV5-1 combines with J gene TRBJ2-5; D is perhaps TRBD1 (5 bases). Germline V lookup: CDR1 SGHRS, CDR2 YFSETQ. The length of the CDR3 is 14 residues. V lost 4 bases and J 1 base, leaving 11 bases between the germline ends. CDR3 protein: CASSLDMAQETQYF. DNA of the CDR3: TGCGCCAGCAGCCTGGACATGGCCCAAGAGACCCAGTACTTC. Together with reference TRBV5-1 and TRBJ2-5, the CDR3 gives the full variable domain: KAGVTQTPRYLIKTRGQQVTLSCSPISGHRSVSWYQQTPGQGLQFLFEYFSETQRNKGNFPGRFSGRQFSNSRSEMNVSTLELGDSALYLCASSLDMAQETQYFGPGTRLLVL.

The chain recombines TRBV7-9 with TRBJ2-7, with TRBD2 matching 9 bases. V shed 5 bases and J 5 bases; nucleotides not matched to a gene: 13. Germline V CDR1 and CDR2: SEHNR, FQNEAQ (reference sequence). The CDR3 is 16 residues long. DNA of the CDR3: TGTGCCAGCAGCCCCAGGGGCGGGGGGGCCCCCCACGAGCAGTACTTC. Its protein is CASSPRGGGAPHEQYF.

V is TRBV28 and J is TRBJ1-2; a weak D match, TRBD1 (5 bases). Germline-derived CDR1 and CDR2 are MDHEN and SYDVKM. The V end lost 3 bases, the J end lost 5 bases, and 13 bases lay between the germline ends. CDR3 size: 14 residues. The CDR3 region is CASSFLDSKYGYTF. The DNA of the CDR3 is TGTGCCAGCAGTTTCTTAGACAGCAAATATGGCTACACCTTC.

The rearrangement uses TRBV9 and TRBJ1-1; TRBD1 matches at 8 bases. Germline CDR1 reads SGDLS; CDR2 reads YYNGEE. V lost 3 bases to trimming and J lost 6 bases; unmatched junction nucleotides: 10. The CDR3 runs to 15 residues. As DNA, the CDR3 is TGTGCCAGCAGCGAAATCGACAGGGGAATAGCTGAAGCTTTCTTT. Protein product: CASSEIDRGIAEAFF. The full variable domain, rest sourced from reference TRBV9 and TRBJ1-1, is DSGVTQTPKHLITATGQRVTLRCSPRSGDLSVYWYQQSLDQGLQFLIQYYNGEERAKGNILERFSAQQFPDLHSELNLSSLELGDSALYFCASSEIDRGIAEAFFGQGTRLTVV.

The V gene is TRBV6-5, the J gene TRBJ1-2, with D hard to call. From germline, CDR1 is MNHEY and CDR2 SVGAGI. The V gene lost 2 bases and the J gene lost 2 bases, with 12 bases spanning the gap. This CDR3 comprises 15 residues. The CDR3 DNA follows: TGTGCCAGCAGTTACCTAGGTACGCGGAACTATGGCTACACCTTC. Its protein product is CASSYLGTRNYGYTF.

This sequence joins TRBV28 and TRBJ1-4; D remains ambiguous. The V and J ends lost 6 bases and 8 bases respectively, with 7 bases between them. CDR3 length: 11 amino acids. CDR1 and CDR2 from the germline V gene are MDHEN and SYDVKM. The DNA for the CDR3 is TGTGCCAGCAGAGCAGCGGAAAAACTGTTTTTT. Amino acids: CASRAAEKLFF.

J is TRBJ1-5 and V is TRBV9, with D perhaps matching TRBD1 (5 bases). The ends were cut back, 0 bases at V and 7 bases at J, with 14 bases in the middle. The V gene's germline CDR1 is SGDLS and CDR2 YYNGEE. The CDR3 totals 15 residues. This CDR3 reads CASSVDGQSEQPQHF. DNA of the CDR3: TGTGCCAGCAGCGTAGATGGACAAAGTGAGCAGCCCCAGCATTTT.